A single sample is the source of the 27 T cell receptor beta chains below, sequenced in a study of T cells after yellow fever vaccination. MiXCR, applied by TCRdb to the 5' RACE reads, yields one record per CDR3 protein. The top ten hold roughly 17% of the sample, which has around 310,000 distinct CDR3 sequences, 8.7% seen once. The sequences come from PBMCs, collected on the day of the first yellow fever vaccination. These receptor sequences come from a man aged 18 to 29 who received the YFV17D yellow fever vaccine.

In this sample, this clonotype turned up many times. The CDR3 is CATSDATRPWELFF. CDR3 in DNA: TGTGCCACCAGTGACGCAACCAGACCCTGGGAGCTGTTTTTT. The chain recombines TRBV24-1 with TRBJ2-2; D uncertain. CDR3 length: 14 amino acids. From germline, CDR1 is KGHDR and CDR2 SFDVKD. The V end was cut by 4 bases, the J end by 9 bases, with 14 bases between.

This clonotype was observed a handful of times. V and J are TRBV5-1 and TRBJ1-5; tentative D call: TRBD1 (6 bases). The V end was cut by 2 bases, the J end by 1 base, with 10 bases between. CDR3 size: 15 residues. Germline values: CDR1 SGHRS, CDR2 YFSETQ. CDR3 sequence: CASSLQGESNQPQHF. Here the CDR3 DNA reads TGCGCCAGCAGCTTACAGGGCGAAAGCAATCAGCCCCAGCATTTT.

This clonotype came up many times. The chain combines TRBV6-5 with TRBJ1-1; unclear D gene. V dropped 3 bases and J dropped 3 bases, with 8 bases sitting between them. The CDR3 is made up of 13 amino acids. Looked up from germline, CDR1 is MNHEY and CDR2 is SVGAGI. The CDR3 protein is CASSYQMDTEAFF. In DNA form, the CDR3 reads TGTGCCAGCAGTTATCAAATGGACACTGAAGCTTTCTTT.

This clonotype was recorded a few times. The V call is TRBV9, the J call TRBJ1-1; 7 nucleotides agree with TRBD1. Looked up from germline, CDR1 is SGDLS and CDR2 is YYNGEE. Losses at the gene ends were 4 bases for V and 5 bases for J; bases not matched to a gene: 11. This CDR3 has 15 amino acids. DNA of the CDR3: TGTGCCAGCAGCCTCGAGGGGGCCGAGTCGACTGAAGCTTTCTTT. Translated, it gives CASSLEGAESTEAFF.

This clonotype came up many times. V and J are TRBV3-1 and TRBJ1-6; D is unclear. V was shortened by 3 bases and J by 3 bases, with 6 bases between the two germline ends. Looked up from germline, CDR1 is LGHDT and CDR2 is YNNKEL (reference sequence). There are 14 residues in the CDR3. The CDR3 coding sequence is TGTGCCAGCAGCCATGCGGGCTATAATTCACCCCTCCACTTT. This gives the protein CASSHAGYNSPLHF.

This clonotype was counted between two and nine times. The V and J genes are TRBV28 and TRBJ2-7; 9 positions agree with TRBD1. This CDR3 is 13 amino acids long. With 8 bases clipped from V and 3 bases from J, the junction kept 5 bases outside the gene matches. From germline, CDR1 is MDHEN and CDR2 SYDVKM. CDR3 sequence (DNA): TGTGCCAGCGGAATGACAGGGGGCTACGAGCAGTACGTC. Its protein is CASGMTGGYEQYV.

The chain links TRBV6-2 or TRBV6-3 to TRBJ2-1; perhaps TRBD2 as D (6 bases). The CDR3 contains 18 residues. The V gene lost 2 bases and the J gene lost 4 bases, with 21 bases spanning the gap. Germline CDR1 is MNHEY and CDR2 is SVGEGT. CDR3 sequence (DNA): TGTGCCAGCAGTTACCCTCAAGGCATAGCGGTGACGTACAATGAGCAGTTCTTC. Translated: CASSYPQGIAVTYNEQFF.

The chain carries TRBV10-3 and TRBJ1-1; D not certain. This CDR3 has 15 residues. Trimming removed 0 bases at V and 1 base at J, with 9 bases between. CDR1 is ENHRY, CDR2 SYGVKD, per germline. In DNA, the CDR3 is TGTGCCATCAGTGAGTCGATCGTCCGGAACACTGAAGCTTTCTTT. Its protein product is CAISESIVRNTEAFF.

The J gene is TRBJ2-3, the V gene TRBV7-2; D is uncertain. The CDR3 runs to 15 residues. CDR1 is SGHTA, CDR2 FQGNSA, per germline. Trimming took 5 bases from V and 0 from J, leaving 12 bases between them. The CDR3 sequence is CASSRSYLSTDTQYF. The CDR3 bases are TGTGCCAGCAGCCGAAGTTACTTAAGCACAGATACGCAGTATTTT.

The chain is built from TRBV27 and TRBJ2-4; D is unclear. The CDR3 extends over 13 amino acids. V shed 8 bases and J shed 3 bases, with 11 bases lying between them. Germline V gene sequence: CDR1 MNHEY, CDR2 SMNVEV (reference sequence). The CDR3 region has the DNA TGTGCCAGCTCTGGATGGGACAAAAACATTCAGTACTTC. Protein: CASSGWDKNIQYF.

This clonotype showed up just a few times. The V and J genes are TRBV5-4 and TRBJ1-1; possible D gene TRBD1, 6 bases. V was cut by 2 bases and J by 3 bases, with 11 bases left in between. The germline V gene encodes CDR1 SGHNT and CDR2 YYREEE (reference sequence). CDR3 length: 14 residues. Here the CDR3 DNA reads TGTGCCAGCAGCTTTGGGGGCAGTGACACTGAAGCTTTCTTT. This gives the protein CASSFGGSDTEAFF.

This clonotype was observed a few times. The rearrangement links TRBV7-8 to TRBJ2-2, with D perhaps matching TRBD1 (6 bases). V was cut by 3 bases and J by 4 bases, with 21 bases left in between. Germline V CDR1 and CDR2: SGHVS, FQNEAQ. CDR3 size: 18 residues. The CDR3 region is CASSFGAQTGYGTGELFF. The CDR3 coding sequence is TGTGCCAGCAGCTTTGGGGCTCAAACAGGGTACGGCACCGGGGAGCTGTTTTTT. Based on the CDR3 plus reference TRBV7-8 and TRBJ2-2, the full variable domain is GAGVSQSPRYKVAKRGQDVALRCDPISGHVSLFWYQQALGQGPEFLTYFQNEAQLDKSGLPSDRFFAERPEGSVSTLKIQRTQQEDSAVYLCASSFGAQTGYGTGELFFGEGSRLTVL.

The CDR3 region has the DNA TGTGCCAGCCGCCAGGGCAGCCTCAACACCGGGGAGCTGTTTTTT. Translating gives CASRQGSLNTGELFF. The V call is TRBV7-9, the J call TRBJ2-2, with TRBD1 as a possible D gene (5 bases). The germline gives CDR1 SEHNR, CDR2 FQNEAQ (reference sequence). V was trimmed by 8 bases and J by 2 bases, leaving 15 bases between them. The CDR3 consists of 15 residues.

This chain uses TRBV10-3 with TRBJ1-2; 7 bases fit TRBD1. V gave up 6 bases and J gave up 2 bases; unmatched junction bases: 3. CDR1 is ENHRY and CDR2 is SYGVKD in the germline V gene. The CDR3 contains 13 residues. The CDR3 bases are TGTGCCATCAGCTTGGGACAGAACTATGGCTACACCTTC. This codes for CAISLGQNYGYTF.

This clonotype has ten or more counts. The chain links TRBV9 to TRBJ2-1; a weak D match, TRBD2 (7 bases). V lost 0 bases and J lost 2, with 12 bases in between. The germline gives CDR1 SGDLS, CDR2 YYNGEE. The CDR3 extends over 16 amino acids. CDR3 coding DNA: TGTGCCAGCAGCGTAGGAGGGGGGGACGCCTACAATGAGCAGTTCTTC. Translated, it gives CASSVGGGDAYNEQFF.

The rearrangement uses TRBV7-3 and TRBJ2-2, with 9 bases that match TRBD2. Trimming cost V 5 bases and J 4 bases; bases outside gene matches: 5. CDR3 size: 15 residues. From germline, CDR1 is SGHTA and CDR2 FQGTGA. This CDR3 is CASSLSGGTTGELFF. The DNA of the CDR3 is TGTGCCAGCAGCCTAAGCGGGGGGACCACCGGGGAGCTGTTTTTT.

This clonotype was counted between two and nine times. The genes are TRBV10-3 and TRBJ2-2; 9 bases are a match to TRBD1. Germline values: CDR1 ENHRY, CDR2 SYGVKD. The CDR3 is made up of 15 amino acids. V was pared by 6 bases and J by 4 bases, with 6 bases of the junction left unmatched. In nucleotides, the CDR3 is TGTGCCATCAGCCGGGACAGGGTTGTCACCGGGGAGCTGTTTTTT. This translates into CAISRDRVVTGELFF.

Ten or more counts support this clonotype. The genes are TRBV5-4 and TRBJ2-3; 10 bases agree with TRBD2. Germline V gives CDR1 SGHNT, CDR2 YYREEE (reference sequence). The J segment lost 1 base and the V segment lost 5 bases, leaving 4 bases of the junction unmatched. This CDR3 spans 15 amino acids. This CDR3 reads CASRPGTSGTDTQYF. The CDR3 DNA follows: TGTGCCAGCAGACCCGGGACTAGCGGCACAGATACGCAGTATTTT.

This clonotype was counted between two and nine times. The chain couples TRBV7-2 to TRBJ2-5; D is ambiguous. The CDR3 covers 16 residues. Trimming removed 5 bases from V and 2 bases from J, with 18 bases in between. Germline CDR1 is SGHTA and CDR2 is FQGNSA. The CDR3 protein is CASSPTPRGPQETQYF. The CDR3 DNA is TGTGCCAGCAGCCCCACCCCGCGTGGTCCACAAGAGACCCAGTACTTC.

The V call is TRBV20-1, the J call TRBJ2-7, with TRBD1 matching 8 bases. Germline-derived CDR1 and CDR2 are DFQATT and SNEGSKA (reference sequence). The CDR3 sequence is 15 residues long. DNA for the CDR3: TGCTGTGCTAGAGATGCGGGGACAGGAATCGGCGAGCAGTACGTC. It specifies CCARDAGTGIGEQYV.

The DNA of the CDR3 is TGTGCCAGCAGCTTAAGAAGGTCTAGCACAGATACGCAGTATTTT. Translated: CASSLRRSSTDTQYF. V is TRBV7-9 and J is TRBJ2-3, with D hard to call. Germline CDR1 and CDR2: SEHNR and FQNEAQ (reference sequence). Trimming took off 2 bases at V and 0 bases at J, with 9 bases between the two ends. The CDR3 consists of 15 residues.

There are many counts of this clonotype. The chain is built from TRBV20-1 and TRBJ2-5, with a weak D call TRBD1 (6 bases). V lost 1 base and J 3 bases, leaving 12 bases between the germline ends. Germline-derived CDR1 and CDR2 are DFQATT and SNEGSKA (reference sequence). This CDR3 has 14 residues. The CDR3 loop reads CSARGQTGKETQYF. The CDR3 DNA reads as TGCAGTGCTAGAGGCCAAACAGGGAAAGAGACCCAGTACTTC.

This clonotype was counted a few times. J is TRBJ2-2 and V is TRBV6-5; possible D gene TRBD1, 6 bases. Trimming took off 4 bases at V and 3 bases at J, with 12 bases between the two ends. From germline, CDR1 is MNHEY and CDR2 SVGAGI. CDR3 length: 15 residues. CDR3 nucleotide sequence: TGTGCCAGCAGTTTCAGACAGGAGGACACCGGGGAGCTGTTTTTT. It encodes CASSFRQEDTGELFF.

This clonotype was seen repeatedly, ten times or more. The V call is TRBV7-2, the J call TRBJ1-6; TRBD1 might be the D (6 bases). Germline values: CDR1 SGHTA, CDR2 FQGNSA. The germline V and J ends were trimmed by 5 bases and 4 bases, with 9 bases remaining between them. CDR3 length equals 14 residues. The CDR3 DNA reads TGTGCCAGCAGCCCCAGGGGATATAATTCACCCCTCCACTTT. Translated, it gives CASSPRGYNSPLHF.

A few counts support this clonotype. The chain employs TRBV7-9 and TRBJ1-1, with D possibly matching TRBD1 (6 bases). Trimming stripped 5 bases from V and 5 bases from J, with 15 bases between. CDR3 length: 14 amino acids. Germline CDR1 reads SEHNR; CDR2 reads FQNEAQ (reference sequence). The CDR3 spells CASSTRRRGTEAFF. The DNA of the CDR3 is TGTGCCAGCAGCACCCGGAGAAGGGGGACTGAAGCTTTCTTT. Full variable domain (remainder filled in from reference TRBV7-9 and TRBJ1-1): DTGVSQNPRHKITKRGQNVTFRCDPISEHNRLYWYRQTLGQGPEFLTYFQNEAQLEKSRLLSDRFSAERPKGSFSTLEIQRTEQGDSAMYLCASSTRRRGTEAFFGQGTRLTVV.

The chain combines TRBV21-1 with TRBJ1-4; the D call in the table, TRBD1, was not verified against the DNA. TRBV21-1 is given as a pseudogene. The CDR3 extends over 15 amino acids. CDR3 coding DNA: TGTGCCAGCAGCAACGAGCAAGGGGCTAATGAAAAACTGTTTTTT. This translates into CASSNEQGANEKLFF.

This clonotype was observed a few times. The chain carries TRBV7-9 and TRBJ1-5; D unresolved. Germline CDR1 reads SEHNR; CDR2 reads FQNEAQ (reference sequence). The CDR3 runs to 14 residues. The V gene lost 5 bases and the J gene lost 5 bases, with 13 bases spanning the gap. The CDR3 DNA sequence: TGTGCCAGCAGCCCCCCTGGCGGGCATCAGCCCCAGCATTTT. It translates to CASSPPGGHQPQHF. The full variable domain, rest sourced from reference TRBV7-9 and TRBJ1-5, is DTGVSQNPRHKITKRGQNVTFRCDPISEHNRLYWYRQTLGQGPEFLTYFQNEAQLEKSRLLSDRFSAERPKGSFSTLEIQRTEQGDSAMYLCASSPPGGHQPQHFGDGTRLSIL.